Listed below are T cell receptor beta chains from one sample, sequenced in a study of blood T cell repertoires in COVID-19. TCRdb keeps only in-frame clones here, not all; method: immunoSEQ multiplex PCR. The table includes 190,000 or so clones, about 95% detected once. The sample taken for sequencing was peripheral blood. These receptor sequences come from a man aged 30 to 39 with COVID-19, enrolled during active disease. The CDR3 runs from the conserved cysteine through the conserved F or W. The D gene is left open where the match is weak. Clone sizes are given selectively: once, few, many, or a class where the clone is expanded.

V gene	J gene	clone size	D gene	CDR3 DNA	CDR3 protein
TRBV9	TRBJ1-3	-	-	TGTGCCAGCAGCCCGCGTGCGGGGCCTGGAAACACCATATATTTT	CASSPRAGPGNTIYF
TRBV5-1	TRBJ1-1	-	TRBD1	TGCGCCAGCAGCTTGGAGGAGAGGGGGCGGGCTGAAGCTTTCTTT	CASSLEERGRAEAFF
TRBV5-4	TRBJ1-1	-	TRBD1	TGTGCCAGCAGCAGAACCGGGACAGGGTCGACTGAAGCTTTCTTT	CASSRTGTGSTEAFF
TRBV11-2	TRBJ2-2	-	-	TGTGCCAGCAGCGCGTACAGGGTGCACGGGGAGCTGTTTTTT	CASSAYRVHGELFF
TRBV18	TRBJ1-2	-	TRBD1	TGTGCCAGCTCACATGGTGACAGGGCCTATGGCTACACCTTC	CASSHGDRAYGYTF
TRBV5-1	TRBJ2-1	few	-	TGCGCCAGCAGCTTGTATGGCGGGGAGAACTACAATGAGCAGTTCTTC	CASSLYGGENYNEQFF
TRBV29-1	TRBJ1-1	once	-	TGCAGCGTTTCGACAGTGATGAACACTGAAGCTTTCTTT	CSVSTVMNTEAFF
TRBV10-3	TRBJ1-6	-	TRBD1	TGTGCCGCAGGGACAGGGAGAAATTCACCCCTCCACTTT	CAAGTGRNSPLHF
TRBV19	TRBJ1-3	-	TRBD1	TGTGCCAGTAGTATCCCGACAGGGTTTGGAAACACCATATATTTT	CASSIPTGFGNTIYF
TRBV12-3/TRBV12-4	TRBJ2-5	-	-	TGTGCCAGCAGGGCCGGGGATCAAGAGACCCAGTACTTC	CASRAGDQETQYF